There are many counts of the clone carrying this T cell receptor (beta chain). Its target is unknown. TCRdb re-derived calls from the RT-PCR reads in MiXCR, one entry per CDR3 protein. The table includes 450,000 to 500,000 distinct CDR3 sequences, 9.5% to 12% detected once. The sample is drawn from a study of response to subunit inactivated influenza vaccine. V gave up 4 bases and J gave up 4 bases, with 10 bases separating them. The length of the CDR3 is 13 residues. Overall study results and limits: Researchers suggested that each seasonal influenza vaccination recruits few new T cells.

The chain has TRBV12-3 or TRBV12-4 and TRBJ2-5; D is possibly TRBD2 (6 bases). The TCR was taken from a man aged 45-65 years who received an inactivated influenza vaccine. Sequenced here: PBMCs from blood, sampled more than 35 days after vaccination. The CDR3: CASSSDGGETQYF. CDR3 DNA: TGTGCCAGCAGTTCAGACGGGGGAGAGACCCAGTACTTC.